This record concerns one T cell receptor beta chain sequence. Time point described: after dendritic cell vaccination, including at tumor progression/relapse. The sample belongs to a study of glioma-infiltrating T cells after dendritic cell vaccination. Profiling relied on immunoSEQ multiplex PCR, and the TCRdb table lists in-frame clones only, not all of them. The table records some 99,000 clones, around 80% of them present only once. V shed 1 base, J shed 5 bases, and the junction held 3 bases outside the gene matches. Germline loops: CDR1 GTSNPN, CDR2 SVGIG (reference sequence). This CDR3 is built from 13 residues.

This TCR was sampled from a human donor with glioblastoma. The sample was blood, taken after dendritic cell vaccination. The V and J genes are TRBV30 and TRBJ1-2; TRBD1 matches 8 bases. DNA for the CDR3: TGTGCCTGGAGTGCACGACAGGGGTATGGCTACACCTTC. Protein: CAWSARQGYGYTF. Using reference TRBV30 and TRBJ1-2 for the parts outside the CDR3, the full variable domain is SQTIHQWPATLVQPVGSPLSLECTVEGTSNPNLYWYRQAAGRGLQLLFYSVGIGQISSEVPQNLSASRPQDRQFILSSKKLLLSDSGFYLCAWSARQGYGYTFGSGTRLTVV.